Each of the 15 T cell receptor beta chains below was sequenced from the same sample in a study of blood T cell repertoires in COVID-19. This table comes from immunoSEQ multiplex PCR, and its TCRdb copy is limited to in-frame clones, with some not included. The sample contains about 220,000 clones, roughly 84% of which appear only once. Specimen: peripheral blood. These receptors all come from a woman aged 80 or over with acute or convalescent COVID-19.

In its sample, this clone was seen a few times. The chain links TRBV18 to TRBJ2-2; tentatively, D is TRBD2 (5 bases). This CDR3 region has 14 residues. Trimming stripped 3 bases from V and 1 base from J, with 6 bases between. From germline, CDR1 is KGHSH and CDR2 LQKENI. This CDR3 is CASSPAGNTGELFF. The CDR3 nucleotides are TGTGCCAGCTCACCGGCGGGGAACACCGGGGAGCTGTTTTTT.

The rearrangement joins TRBV28 to TRBJ1-4, with 7 bases aligning to TRBD1. In germline, CDR1 is MDHEN, CDR2 SYDVKM. After removal of 9 bases from V and 4 bases from J, the junction contained 5 bases not matched to a gene. This CDR3 comprises 13 residues. The CDR3 sequence: CASSGGINEKLFF. Written as DNA, the CDR3 is TGTGCCAGTTCAGGGGGGATTAATGAAAAACTGTTTTTT.

V usage is TRBV19 and J usage is TRBJ2-3, with D perhaps matching TRBD2 (5 bases). Trimming cost V 6 bases and J 4 bases, with 23 bases left between them. The germline V gene encodes CDR1 LNHDA and CDR2 SQIVND (reference sequence). The CDR3 extends over 17 amino acids. CDR3 nucleotides: TGTGCCAGTAGCTCCCTTACCGCCGTAGCGTCCCCAGATACGCAGTATTTT. This translates into CASSSLTAVASPDTQYF.

V usage is TRBV4-2 and J usage is TRBJ1-2; no reliable D call. The CDR3 totals 13 residues. V gave up 4 bases and J gave up 4 bases, with 10 bases separating them. The V gene's germline CDR1 is LGHNA and CDR2 YNFKEQ. The chain's CDR3 is CASSRGPSYGYTF. CDR3 in DNA: TGTGCCAGCAGCCGAGGGCCATCCTATGGCTACACCTTC.

This clone occurred a few times. This chain uses TRBV7-2 with TRBJ1-4; D is perhaps TRBD1 (5 bases). The CDR3 covers 15 residues. V lost 1 base and J 8 bases, leaving 14 bases between the germline ends. Germline V gene lookup returns CDR1 SGHTA and CDR2 FQGNSA. CDR3 amino acids: CASSLGDGRGEKLFF. CDR3 nucleotide sequence: TGTGCCAGCAGCTTAGGGGACGGGCGGGGAGAAAAACTGTTTTTT.

This chain links TRBV2 with TRBJ2-5; D ambiguous. Germline values: CDR1 SNHLY, CDR2 FYNNEI. This CDR3 has 13 residues. V lost 4 bases and J lost 7, with 13 bases in between. In DNA form, the CDR3 reads TGTGCCAGCAGTGGGGCAGGCGTGGTGACCCAGTACTTC. Amino acid sequence: CASSGAGVVTQYF.

The table lists this clone with a few counts. This chain connects TRBV14 to TRBJ1-6; no clear D gene. The V gene lost 4 bases and the J gene lost 4 bases, with 5 bases spanning the gap. The CDR3 totals 13 residues. Germline CDR1 SGHDN, CDR2 FVKESK. The DNA of the CDR3 is TGTGCCAGCAGCCTACAATATAATTCACCCCTCCACTTT. Its translation is CASSLQYNSPLHF.

The chain is built from TRBV7-2 and TRBJ2-3; D possibly corresponds to TRBD2 (6 bases). This CDR3 region has 17 residues. Trimming left V 4 bases short and J 0 bases short, with 17 bases between. The V gene's germline CDR1 is SGHTA and CDR2 FQGNSA. The chain's CDR3 is CASSWPRGGLSTDTQYF. Here the CDR3 DNA reads TGTGCCAGCAGCTGGCCTAGAGGCGGACTAAGCACAGATACGCAGTATTTT.

This clone was seen a few times. The rearrangement links TRBV2 to TRBJ1-1; TRBD1 aligns across 8 bases. CDR1 and CDR2 from the germline V gene are SNHLY and FYNNEI. The V gene end was trimmed by 4 bases and the J gene end by 12 bases; junction bases not matched to a gene: 13. CDR3 length: 14 amino acids. The CDR3 sequence is CASSGDPMWTGTFF. The CDR3 DNA follows: TGTGCCAGCAGTGGGGATCCCATGTGGACAGGGACTTTCTTT.

This CDR3 is CASSERYSGNTIYF. The CDR3 DNA sequence: TGTGCCAGCAGCGAGAGATATTCTGGAAACACCATATATTTT. The V call is TRBV9, the J call TRBJ1-3; D is unclear. This CDR3 comprises 14 residues. V dropped 3 bases and J dropped 1 base, with 8 bases sitting between them. The germline V gene has CDR1 SGDLS and CDR2 YYNGEE.

The chain uses TRBV24-1 and TRBJ2-3, with 8 bases lining up with TRBD2. The ends lost 3 bases at V and 0 bases at J; junction bases unmatched: 4. Germline V gene data show CDR1 as KGHDR and CDR2 as SFDVKD. There are 16 residues in the CDR3. The DNA for the CDR3 is TGTGCCACCAGTGATGCCACGGGGGGGAGCACAGATACGCAGTATTTT. Translated: CATSDATGGSTDTQYF.

The chain joins TRBV28 to TRBJ1-6; D gene uncertain. Germline loops: CDR1 MDHEN, CDR2 SYDVKM. Trimming stripped 4 bases from V and 6 bases from J, with 22 bases between. The CDR3 spans 18 residues. The CDR3 sequence is CASSSNDAARFRNSPLHF. In DNA form, the CDR3 reads TGTGCCAGCAGTTCCAACGACGCGGCCCGTTTCCGTAATTCACCCCTCCACTTT.

The chain links TRBV7-2 to TRBJ1-6; D gene uncertain. Trimming removed 3 bases from V and 12 bases from J, with 9 bases in between. In germline, CDR1 is SGHTA, CDR2 FQGNSA. The CDR3 has 12 amino acids. CDR3 residues: CASSLGLRPLHF. The CDR3 nucleotides read TGTGCCAGCAGCTTGGGCCTCAGACCCCTCCACTTT.

The chain combines TRBV7-6 with TRBJ1-1, with a tentative D call TRBD1 (5 bases). V was clipped by 0 bases and J by 2 bases, with 10 bases between them. CDR1 and CDR2 (germline): SGHVS, FNYEAQ. This CDR3 comprises 15 residues. The CDR3 nucleotides are TGTGCCAGCAGCTTAGCGACAGACCCAAACACTGAAGCTTTCTTT. Its protein is CASSLATDPNTEAFF.

CDR3 protein: CASSLERDQPQHF. In nucleotides, the CDR3 is TGTGCCAGCAGCTTAGAACGCGATCAGCCCCAGCATTTT. The chain has TRBV7-9 and TRBJ1-5; D gene ambiguous. This CDR3 contains 13 residues. V lost 1 base and J 5 bases, leaving 6 bases between the germline ends. In germline, CDR1 is SEHNR, CDR2 FQNEAQ (reference sequence).